This T cell receptor (beta chain) was profiled in a study of regulatory dendritic cells for organ transplantation. General study results and limits: Memory CD8+ clonal expansion seemed more limited with regulatory than mature dendritic cells. Between individuals, the alloreactive memory CD8+ T cell pool differed considerably.

On this clone: Antigen specificity is unknown.

The table came from immunoSEQ multiplex PCR; TCRdb's copy has only in-frame clones and leaves some out. The table lists more than 10,000 clones, around 66% of them singletons. Sequencing used memory CD8+ T cells from blood. Indicated subset: CD45RO+ memory T cells. This clonotype was sampled from a human donor in good health.

In DNA, the CDR3 is TGCGCCAGCAGCCAGAGGGAGGGTCAGGGTGGAAACACCATATATTTT. Residues: CASSQREGQGGNTIYF. The chain links TRBV4-1 to TRBJ1-3; tentatively, D is TRBD1 (5 bases). Looked up from germline, CDR1 is MGHRA and CDR2 is YSYEKL. This CDR3 has 16 residues. V was pared by 3 bases and J by 3 bases, with 15 bases between.